The clone carrying this T cell receptor (beta chain) was picked up a small number of times. Unique molecular identifiers were present on the cDNA, and a universal primer site came from template switching. From the 5' RACE reads, TCRdb called clonotypes with MiXCR, one entry per CDR3 protein. The table shows around 680,000 distinct CDR3 sequences, with 8.5% to 9.5% occurring only once. This sample stems from a study of identical twins. Between the trimmed V and J ends, which lost 0 bases and 15 bases, there was a span of 9 bases. The CDR3 is 11 residues long. The germline gives CDR1 SGHAT, CDR2 FQNNGV. The same specimen was also included in a second study, on yellow fever vaccine responses in identical twins.

The sequence was collected from a young woman in good health. The sequenced sample was PBMCs. The chain links TRBV11-2 to TRBJ2-4; D remains unclear. CDR3 bases: TGTGCCAGCAGCTTAGATGGCCTCGGGTACTTC. Protein: CASSLDGLGYF.